This TCR beta chain was profiled in a study of T cell clonality in common variable immunodeficiency. Study-wide results and caveats: Common variable immunodeficiency TCR beta sequences reportedly had fewer deletions and N-nucleotide insertions.

This clone occurred many times. Antigen specificity is unknown. The DNA ends 3 residues before the CDR3 does, and the rest of the CDR3 is filled in from the germline J gene. Heparinized whole blood, roughly 4.5 to 9 ml, came from each donor. CDR1 is PRHDT, CDR2 FYEKMQ, per germline (reference sequence). The CDR3 is 14 residues long. Trimming left V 3 bases short and J 2 bases short, with 8 bases between. Equal genomic DNA amounts from CVID and control samples were sequenced. Sequenced by immunoSEQ multiplex PCR; TCRdb stores in-frame clones only, minus some. The sample contains roughly 79,000 clones, none of them singletons.

The chain couples TRBV13 to TRBJ2-1; no firm D call. The sample taken for sequencing was peripheral blood mononuclear cells. This receptor was taken from a person aged 18 to 75 in good health. This chain's CDR3 is CASSFEATYNEQFF. The sequenced part of the CDR3 DNA is TGTGCCAGCAGCTTTGAAGCGACCTACAATGAG.